These T cell receptor beta chains were read from a single sample in a study of cytomegalovirus exposure and HLA in healthy donors. Generated by immunoSEQ multiplex PCR, the TCRdb table keeps only in-frame clones and is missing some. The table shows over 150,000 clones, with 77% occurring only once. Sequencing was done on a sample of PBMCs. These receptors all stem from a woman aged 25 to 39 in good health and CMV-seropositive. Both conserved end residues are part of each CDR3. A D gene is named only where the DNA matches it firmly. The size entry is marked missing in some rows and otherwise reads once, few, many or a size class.

TRBJ1-1 | NA | 12 | TRBV29-1 | NA | TGCAGCGTTGAAAGCCGGAACACTGAAGCTTTCTTT | CSVESRNTEAFF
TRBJ1-2 | NA | 13 | TRBV7-9 | NA | TGTGCCAGCAGCTTACGCAGTAACTATGGCTACACCTTC | CASSLRSNYGYTF
TRBJ2-5 | NA | 15 | TRBV5-1 | NA | TGCGCCAGCAGCTTGGGCGGGACTCTACAAGAGACCCAGTACTTC | CASSLGGTLQETQYF
TRBJ2-2 | NA | 13 | TRBV28 | NA | TGTGCCATGGAACAGGGGAACACCGGGGAGCTGTTTTTT | CAMEQGNTGELFF
TRBJ2-7 | NA | 17 | TRBV14 | once | TGTGCCAGCAGCCAAGATGTGGGAGCGGTACGATACGGCGAGCAGTACTTC | CASSQDVGAVRYGEQYF
TRBJ1-4 | NA | 13 | TRBV10-3 | NA | TGTGCCATCAGTGAGGCGGGTCGTGAAAAACTGTTTTTT | CAISEAGREKLFF
TRBJ2-3 | TRBD2 | 11 | TRBV7-9 | NA | TGTGCCAGCAGCCCACAAGACACTAGCGGGTTT | CASSPQDTSGF
TRBJ1-1 | TRBD1 | 14 | TRBV6-5 | NA | TGTGCCAGCAGGTTACAGGGGGCGGACACTGAAGCTTTCTTT | CASRLQGADTEAFF
TRBJ1-2 | TRBD1 | 12 | TRBV28 | NA | TGTGCCAGCAGTTCGACAGGGGGAGGCTACACCTTC | CASSSTGGGYTF
TRBJ2-1 | NA | 12 | TRBV25-1 | NA | TGTGCCAGCGGGCAGGGACTGCAAGAGCAGTTCTTC | CASGQGLQEQFF
TRBJ1-3 | TRBD1 | 16 | TRBV19 | NA | TGTGCCAGCCCGTCCGGGACAGGGGAACCTGGAAACACCATATATTTT | CASPSGTGEPGNTIYF
TRBJ1-4 | TRBD1 | 14 | TRBV18 | once | TGTGCCAGCTCACCTGGGACAGGGCCAGGAGGGCTGTTTTTT | CASSPGTGPGGLFF
TRBJ2-3 | TRBD2 | 17 | TRBV7-9 | NA | TGTGCCAGCAGCTCGCTAGCGGTTCCAAGGGGCACAGATACGCAGTATTTT | CASSSLAVPRGTDTQYF
TRBJ2-7 | TRBD1 | 17 | TRBV11-1 | NA | TGTGCCAGCAGCCCCGAACCGGACAGGGAGAGCTCCTACGAGCAGTACTTC | CASSPEPDRESSYEQYF
TRBJ1-2 | NA | 17 | TRBV11-2 | once | TGTGCCAGCAGCCCCAGGGCAGGCGTCGCGGGGAGCTATGGCTACACCTTC | CASSPRAGVAGSYGYTF
TRBJ1-1 | NA | 14 | TRBV6-5 | NA | TGTGCCAGCAGTGGCAACCAGGGTAACACTGAAGCTTTCTTT | CASSGNQGNTEAFF
TRBJ2-2 | TRBD1 | 14 | TRBV7-3 | few | TGTGCCAGCAGCCGGGACAGGGAAGCCGGGGAGCTGTTTTTT | CASSRDREAGELFF
TRBJ2-1 | TRBD2 | 17 | TRBV4-2 | once | TGTGCCAGCAGCCAAGGAGGGGTAGCGGGAGGGGCAAATGAGCAGTTCTTC | CASSQGGVAGGANEQFF
TRBJ2-1 | TRBD1 | 15 | TRBV6-5 | NA | TGTGCCAGCAGTTACCGGAGACAGGGGCACAATGAGCAGTTCTTC | CASSYRRQGHNEQFF
TRBJ1-4 | TRBD1 | 17 | TRBV4-1 | NA | TGCGCCAGCAGCCAAGGCTACAGGACAGGCATTAATGAAAAACTGTTTTTT | CASSQGYRTGINEKLFF
TRBJ2-3 | TRBD1 | 15 | TRBV5-4 | NA | TGTGCCAGCAGCTCCCGCTTGGACAGGACAGATACGCAGTATTTT | CASSSRLDRTDTQYF
TRBJ2-1 | TRBD1 | 15 | TRBV5-1 | NA | TGCGCCAGCAGCTTGGGACAGGGGACATACAATGAGCAGTTCTTC | CASSLGQGTYNEQFF
TRBJ2-3 | NA | 15 | TRBV10-3 | NA | TGTGCCATCAGTGAAACAGGGATGCCCACCCATCTTGAGTATTTT | CAISETGMPTHLEYF
TRBJ2-7 | NA | 17 | TRBV27 | NA | TGTGCCAGCAGTCCCGGGACAGGGAAGCGGGAGAGGTACGAGCAGTACTTC | CASSPGTGKRERYEQYF
TRBJ2-7 | NA | 17 | TRBV5-1 | NA | TGCGCCAGCAGCTTGGGTCGCTTCAGGAATTACTCCTACGAGCAGTACTTC | CASSLGRFRNYSYEQYF
TRBJ1-1 | NA | 13 | TRBV29-1 | NA | TGCAGCGTGACTCGCCAGGGGAACACTGAAGCTTTCTTT | CSVTRQGNTEAFF
TRBJ1-5 | TRBD1 | 15 | TRBV28 | few | TGTGCCAGCAGTTTCCGACAGGGATACGGACAGCCCCAGCATTTT | CASSFRQGYGQPQHF
TRBJ2-1 | TRBD2 | 17 | TRBV10-2 | once | TGCGCCAGCAGTGAGCCACTCTCGGGGACTAGAGCCAATGAGCAGTTCTTC | CASSEPLSGTRANEQFF
TRBJ2-7 | NA | 14 | TRBV7-6 | once | TGTGCCAGCAGCTTACTCAGGGGAGCGGACGAGCAGTACTTC | CASSLLRGADEQYF